This TCR beta chain was observed in a study of cytomegalovirus exposure and HLA in healthy donors. The study's findings and limits: Being productive about 90% or about 30% of the time was typical of most TCR beta V segments in an earlier analysis. There were several of the most significant clusters that appeared linked to common viral pathogens in a later analysis. Some public TCRs appeared in many individuals, while most sequences were rare.

With respect to this clone: Its antigen is not known.

Vbeta (60) and Jbeta (13) primers were used in the PCR. The method was immunoSEQ multiplex PCR; TCRdb's version includes in-frame clones alone and lacks a portion of them. This table holds roughly 100,000 clones. Trimming removed 4 bases from V and 13 bases from J, with 14 bases in between. CDR3 length: 11 amino acids. Germline-derived CDR1 and CDR2 are DFQATT and SNEGSKA (reference sequence). The sample comprised PBMCs. V is TRBV20-1 and J is TRBJ2-4; D perhaps matches TRBD1 (7 bases). This clonotype was sampled from a man between 50 and 59 years old in good health and CMV-seronegative. CDR3 amino acids: CSATGAGQQYF. The CDR3 DNA sequence: TGCAGTGCTACCGGGGCGGGACAGCAGTACTTC.